This entry lists 10 T cell receptor beta chains sequenced from one sample in a study of T-cell reconstitution after alpha-beta-depleted transplantation in children. Preparation of the TCRbeta library was carried out with unique molecular identifiers. Each CDR3 protein gets one entry after TCRdb re-called the PCR reads with MiXCR. The data contain 600,000 or so distinct CDR3 sequences, 23% of them singletons. Sequencing used PBMCs, mostly from graft donor cells, obtained 360 days after TCRalphabeta/CD19-depleted stem cell transplant. These receptor sequences come from a boy in the first two years of life who had a stem cell transplant for acute myeloid leukemia, so the T cells may come from the graft donor.

This clonotype was seen a handful of times. V gene TRBV20-1 combines with J gene TRBJ2-2; D not resolved. The CDR3 is made up of 13 amino acids. CDR1 and CDR2 (germline): DFQATT, SNEGSKA (reference sequence). V dropped 6 bases and J dropped 0 bases, with 8 bases sitting between them. CDR3 sequence: CSAVAPNTGELFF. The CDR3 nucleotides read TGCAGTGCAGTGGCTCCGAACACCGGGGAGCTGTTTTTT.

This sequence joins TRBV12-3 or TRBV12-4 and TRBJ2-1; 10 bases are shared with TRBD1. V shed 5 bases and J 7 bases; nucleotides not matched to a gene: 14. CDR3 length: 17 residues. The CDR3 DNA follows: TGTGCCAGCAGTCGGGCGGCGGGACAGGGGTCGGTGAATGAGCAGTTCTTC. This sequence encodes CASSRAAGQGSVNEQFF.

This clonotype was counted only a few times. The V gene is TRBV29-1, the J gene TRBJ2-1; possible D gene TRBD2, 6 bases. CDR1 and CDR2 from the germline V gene are SQVTM and ANQGSEA. With 1 base removed from V and 7 bases from J, the gap between germline ends came to 29 bases. The CDR3 runs to 19 residues. The CDR3 DNA reads TGCAGCGTTGAAGCATCGGGGGTGGGCAAGCCCACCTGGGGTAATGAGCAGTTCTTC. Protein sequence: CSVEASGVGKPTWGNEQFF.

The chain combines TRBV4-1 with TRBJ2-1; D is uncertain. This CDR3 contains 16 residues. Trimming removed 0 bases at V and 7 bases at J, with 16 bases between. Per germline, CDR1 MGHRA and CDR2 YSYEKL. The CDR3: CASSQDRPRQPNEQFF. CDR3 DNA: TGCGCCAGCAGCCAAGACAGGCCGCGGCAACCTAATGAGCAGTTCTTC.

This clonotype was detected ten times or more. The V and J genes are TRBV4-3 and TRBJ2-1; TRBD2 aligns across 9 bases. Looked up from germline, CDR1 is LGHNA and CDR2 is YSLEER. The CDR3 consists of 15 residues. The ends lost 0 bases at V and 7 bases at J; junction bases unmatched: 4. CDR3 sequence reads: CASSQEGTSMNEQFF. The CDR3 nucleotides read TGCGCCAGCAGCCAAGAGGGGACTAGCATGAATGAGCAGTTCTTC.

The sample holds many counts of this clonotype. This chain connects TRBV30 to TRBJ2-2, with D unresolved. Trimming left V 0 bases short and J 4 bases short, with 6 bases between. The CDR3 has 13 residues. Per the germline V gene, CDR1 is GTSNPN and CDR2 is SVGIG (reference sequence). The CDR3 reads CAWSVRSTGELFF. The CDR3 nucleotides read TGTGCCTGGAGTGTACGAAGCACCGGGGAGCTGTTTTTT.

V usage is TRBV20-1 and J usage is TRBJ2-2, with TRBD1 matching over 7 bases. This CDR3 has 14 residues. Germline loops: CDR1 DFQATT, CDR2 SNEGSKA (reference sequence). V lost 4 bases, J lost 2 bases, and 4 bases stayed unmatched. CDR3: CSAKGTVNTGELFF. CDR3 DNA: TGCAGTGCTAAAGGGACAGTTAACACCGGGGAGCTGTTTTTT.

This clonotype was seen only a few times. As DNA, the CDR3 is TGCGCCAGCAGCCATTCACGAGGGGGGCGGGGCACAGATACGCAGTATTTT. Amino acids: CASSHSRGGRGTDTQYF. The genes are TRBV4-3 and TRBJ2-3, with D possibly called TRBD1 or TRBD2 (6 bases each). V lost 3 bases and J lost 1, with 17 bases in between. The germline gives CDR1 LGHNA, CDR2 YSLEER. The CDR3 runs 17 residues.

This clonotype came up a few times. The chain couples TRBV4-1 to TRBJ2-1; D not certain. The ends were cut back, 3 bases at V and 8 bases at J, with 14 bases in the middle. CDR3 length equals 14 residues. The germline gives CDR1 MGHRA, CDR2 YSYEKL. As DNA, the CDR3 is TGCGCCAGCAGCCACCGACCCGGATTCTATGAGCAGTTCTTC. Translating gives CASSHRPGFYEQFF.

The chain combines TRBV20-1 with TRBJ1-2; D is perhaps TRBD1 (6 bases). Germline V gene sequence: CDR1 DFQATT, CDR2 SNEGSKA (reference sequence). Between the trimmed V and J ends, which lost 1 base and 4 bases, there was a span of 10 bases. CDR3 length equals 13 residues. CDR3 nucleotide sequence: TGCAGTGCTAGAGGGGGGGGGCCCTATGGCTACACCTTC. Amino acid sequence: CSARGGGPYGYTF.